These T cell receptor beta chains were read from a single sample in a study of cytomegalovirus exposure and HLA in healthy donors. The data were produced by immunoSEQ multiplex PCR, yet TCRdb's version contains in-frame clones alone and is incomplete. Among around 130,000 clones listed, around 84% were seen once. The sequencing input was PBMCs. These receptors were collected from a woman aged 18-30 years in good health and CMV-seropositive. Both conserved end residues are part of each CDR3. The D gene is left open where the match is weak. Size is omitted from some rows. Given values are once, few, many or a class for expanded clones.

TRBV5-5	.	TRBJ2-7	once	CASSSTLGTSYEQYF	TGTGCCAGCAGCTCAACCTTGGGGACTTCCTACGAGCAGTACTTC
TRBV29-1	TRBD1	TRBJ1-1	.	CSVATGDPEAFF	TGCAGCGTGGCAACAGGGGATCCTGAAGCTTTCTTT
TRBV7-2	TRBD2	TRBJ2-3	.	CASSFRTSGDTQYF	TGTGCCAGCAGCTTCCGGACTAGCGGGGATACGCAGTATTTT
TRBV5-5	.	TRBJ2-7	.	CASSPLGSYEQYF	TGTGCCAGCAGCCCCCTAGGGAGCTACGAGCAGTACTTC
TRBV13	.	TRBJ2-6	once	CASGVRRTVNSGANVLTF	TGTGCCAGCGGGGTCCGCAGGACAGTCAACTCTGGGGCCAACGTCCTGACTTTC
TRBV6-1	TRBD2	TRBJ2-5	.	CASSGRLAGGEETQYF	TGTGCCAGCAGTGGTCGGCTAGCGGGGGGGGAAGAGACCCAGTACTTC
TRBV5-4	.	TRBJ2-5	.	CASSLGSGWEETQYF	TGTGCCAGCAGCTTGGGTTCAGGGTGGGAAGAGACCCAGTACTTC
TRBV7-3	TRBD2	TRBJ2-3	.	CASSLGTSGGSDTQYF	TGTGCCAGCAGCTTAGGGACTAGCGGGGGCTCAGATACGCAGTATTTT
TRBV11-2	.	TRBJ2-5	once	CASSLDLQGGSETQYF	TGTGCCAGCAGCTTAGATTTACAGGGTGGCAGCGAGACCCAGTACTTC
TRBV10-2	.	TRBJ1-1	few	CASSGSSRAPTEAFF	TGCGCCAGCAGTGGATCTTCCAGGGCACCCACTGAAGCTTTCTTT
TRBV7-6	.	TRBJ2-5	.	CASSSPYRVETQYF	TGTGCCAGCAGCTCTCCCTACAGGGTGGAGACCCAGTACTTC
TRBV11-2	.	TRBJ2-1	.	CASSLDPSYNEQFF	TGTGCCAGCAGCTTAGATCCGTCCTACAATGAGCAGTTCTTC
TRBV2	TRBD1	TRBJ2-7	.	CASSGPGGDAEQYF	TGTGCCAGCAGTGGGCCAGGGGGCGACGCCGAGCAGTACTTC
TRBV5-1	.	TRBJ1-6	few	CASSVGEGSNSPLHF	TGCGCCAGCAGCGTCGGGGAAGGATCCAATTCACCCCTCCACTTT
TRBV7-2	.	TRBJ1-1	.	CASSSRVPTEAFF	TGTGCCAGCAGCTCCAGGGTCCCCACTGAAGCTTTCTTT
TRBV6-5	TRBD1	TRBJ1-6	.	CASSWDRGGYNSPLHF	TGTGCCAGCAGTTGGGACAGGGGAGGTTATAATTCACCCCTCCACTTT
TRBV5-4	.	TRBJ2-3	.	CASSLLPGIRDTQYF	TGTGCCAGCAGCTTGCTACCCGGGATCAGGGATACGCAGTATTTT
TRBV9	TRBD1	TRBJ2-5	.	CASSVGQGALETQYF	TGTGCCAGCAGCGTAGGGCAGGGGGCGTTAGAGACCCAGTACTTC
TRBV29-1	TRBD1	TRBJ2-7	.	CSVEMGTAYEQYF	TGCAGCGTTGAAATGGGGACAGCCTACGAGCAGTACTTC
TRBV14	TRBD1	TRBJ2-2	few	CASSQDRGTVGYGELFF	TGTGCCAGCAGCCAAGATAGGGGGACAGTCGGTTACGGGGAGCTGTTTTTT
TRBV27	.	TRBJ1-5	.	CASSPLPLDSLRGQPQHF	TGTGCCAGCAGTCCACTACCGTTGGACAGTCTGAGGGGTCAGCCCCAGCATTTT
TRBV2	TRBD1	TRBJ2-2	.	CASSEFLPTGEWGPGELFF	TGCGCCAGCAGTGAATTCTTACCAACAGGGGAATGGGGTCCCGGGGAGCTGTTTTTT
TRBV27	TRBD1	TRBJ1-1	few	CASSLYRGGYTEAFF	TGTGCCAGCAGTTTGTACAGGGGGGGGTACACTGAAGCTTTCTTT
TRBV14	.	TRBJ2-7	.	CASSQMDRPLHEQYF	TGTGCCAGCAGCCAGATGGACAGACCCCTCCATGAGCAGTACTTC
TRBV29-1	.	TRBJ1-1	.	CSVATGENTEAFF	TGCAGCGTTGCGACAGGAGAGAACACTGAAGCTTTCTTT
TRBV6-6	.	TRBJ2-5	.	CASSQGTIQETQYF	TGTGCCAGCAGTCAGGGGACTATCCAAGAGACCCAGTACTTC
TRBV25-1	TRBD1	TRBJ2-7	.	CASSERTADRAEYEQYF	TGTGCCAGCAGTGAACGGACGGCGGACAGGGCGGAATACGAGCAGTACTTC
TRBV6-1	.	TRBJ1-2	.	CASSEPGTFNYGYTF	TGTGCCAGCAGTGAACCCGGGACATTTAACTATGGCTACACCTTC
TRBV20-1	.	TRBJ2-7	few	CSARGSGEQYF	TGCAGTGCTAGAGGGTCGGGTGAGCAGTACTTC
TRBV30	TRBD1	TRBJ2-5	.	CAWTRDREGYETQYF	TGTGCCTGGACTCGGGACAGGGAGGGGTATGAGACCCAGTACTTC
TRBV10-3	TRBD1	TRBJ2-3	once	CATDRGSDTQYF	TGTGCCACTGACAGGGGGTCAGATACGCAGTATTTT
TRBV5-4	.	TRBJ1-2	once	CASSLGAANYGYTF	TGTGCCAGCAGCTTGGGGGCCGCTAACTATGGCTACACCTTC
TRBV18	TRBD2	TRBJ2-3	once	CASSPSNLRGSGDTQYF	TGTGCCAGCTCACCATCAAATTTGCGGGGGTCGGGGGATACGCAGTATTTT
TRBV27	TRBD1	TRBJ2-1	.	CASSWTGPDNEQFF	TGTGCCAGCAGTTGGACAGGGCCGGACAATGAGCAGTTCTTC
TRBV27	.	TRBJ1-5	.	CASSLSPRGSNQPQHF	TGTGCCAGCAGTTTATCCCCCAGGGGTAGCAATCAGCCCCAGCATTTT
TRBV19	TRBD1	TRBJ2-7	.	CASSRLGQGGNEQYF	TGTGCCAGTAGTAGGCTCGGACAGGGTGGAAACGAGCAGTACTTC
TRBV2	.	TRBJ1-2	.	CASRPEGGYTF	TGTGCCAGCAGACCCGAGGGCGGCTACACCTTC
TRBV25-1	.	TRBJ2-5	.	CASSGTGRQETQYF	TGTGCCAGCAGTGGAACAGGACGCCAAGAGACCCAGTACTTC
TRBV28	TRBD1	TRBJ2-7	.	CASSTGGTTYEQYF	TGTGCCAGCAGCACAGGGGGTACTACCTACGAGCAGTACTTC
TRBV6-6	.	TRBJ1-4	.	CASSYGGRDNEKLFF	TGTGCCAGCAGTTACGGGGGCAGAGATAATGAAAAACTGTTTTTT
TRBV25-1	TRBD1	TRBJ2-7	.	CASSESRDRGFNEQYF	TGTGCCAGCAGTGAATCCCGGGACAGGGGTTTCAACGAGCAGTACTTC
TRBV6-5	.	TRBJ1-2	.	CASNNRDNNYGYTF	TGTGCCAGCAACAACCGGGACAATAACTATGGCTACACCTTC
TRBV4-1	TRBD2	TRBJ2-1	.	CASSHGGGGGNEQFF	TGCGCCAGCAGCCACGGCGGCGGGGGAGGTAATGAGCAGTTCTTC
TRBV18	TRBD2	TRBJ2-5	.	CASSPGTKIQETQYF	TGTGCCAGCTCACCAGGGACTAAGATACAAGAGACCCAGTACTTC
TRBV9	.	TRBJ2-2	.	CASSVVGGANTGELFF	TGTGCCAGCAGCGTGGTAGGAGGGGCGAACACCGGGGAGCTGTTTTTT
TRBV7-9	TRBD1	TRBJ2-1	.	CASSRRMGQGTYNEQFF	TGTGCCAGCAGCCGGAGAATGGGACAGGGGACCTACAATGAGCAGTTCTTC
TRBV5-8	.	TRBJ2-3	.	CASSFQQVTDTQYF	TGTGCCAGCAGCTTTCAGCAGGTCACAGATACGCAGTATTTT
TRBV11-1	TRBD1	TRBJ2-7	.	CASSLKGTVGLEQYF	TGTGCCAGCAGCTTAAAGGGGACAGTTGGTCTCGAGCAGTACTTC
TRBV28	TRBD2	TRBJ2-1	.	CASRPGLANEQFF	TGTGCCAGCAGACCGGGACTAGCCAATGAGCAGTTCTTC